One sample yielded the 26 T cell receptor beta chains listed below, sequenced in a study of cytomegalovirus exposure and HLA in healthy donors. The primer mix had 60 Vbeta and 13 Jbeta primers. Sequencing used immunoSEQ multiplex PCR; TCRdb keeps in-frame clones, though not all of them. The sample carries more than 80,000 clones, about nine tenths recorded once. Source material: PBMCs. These receptors were obtained from a man aged 25-40 years in good health and CMV-seropositive.

This clone was seen once. The rearrangement joins TRBV4-1 to TRBJ2-5; 8 bases fit TRBD1. Germline loops: CDR1 MGHRA, CDR2 YSYEKL. The J segment lost 5 bases and the V segment lost 4 bases, leaving 6 bases of the junction unmatched. The length of the CDR3 is 14 residues. The CDR3 DNA reads as TGCGCCAGCAGCCCGACACAGGGGGTGGAGACCCAGTACTTC. This sequence encodes CASSPTQGVETQYF.

This chain uses TRBV4-2 with TRBJ2-1; 10 bases fit TRBD1. J lost 2 bases, V lost 1 base, and 2 bases had no gene match. This CDR3 spans 16 amino acids. Germline CDR1 LGHNA, CDR2 YNFKEQ. The CDR3 DNA is TGTGCCAGCAGCCAAGCAGGACAGGGGGCCTACAATGAGCAGTTCTTC. Translation: CASSQAGQGAYNEQFF.

V gene TRBV13 combines with J gene TRBJ2-3; D perhaps matches TRBD2 (5 bases). The CDR3 is 13 amino acids. The germline CDR1 and CDR2 sequences are PRHDT and FYEKMQ (reference sequence). V was clipped by 1 base and J by 5 bases, with 7 bases between them. The CDR3 DNA reads TGTGCCAGCAGCTTAGATGCGGGAGATACGCAGTATTTT. Translating gives CASSLDAGDTQYF. Full variable domain (missing parts from reference TRBV13 and TRBJ2-3): AAGVIQSPRHLIKEKRETATLKCYPIPRHDTVYWYQQGPGQDPQFLISFYEKMQSDKGSIPDRFSAQQFSDYHSELNMSSLELGDSALYFCASSLDAGDTQYFGPGTRLTVL.

DNA for the CDR3: TGTGCCAGCAGTTTTATGCCGGGGGACGGGACCTACGAGCAGTACTTC. It is translated as CASSFMPGDGTYEQYF. The V call is TRBV27, the J call TRBJ2-7; tentative D call: TRBD2 (6 bases). Looked up from germline, CDR1 is MNHEY and CDR2 is SMNVEV (reference sequence). With 3 bases removed from V and 2 bases from J, the gap between germline ends came to 17 bases. The CDR3 has 16 residues.

This rearrangement joins TRBV5-5 to TRBJ1-2; TRBD1 aligns across 7 bases. CDR3 length: 13 residues. Trimming removed 0 bases from V and 5 bases from J; junction bases left unmatched: 1. Germline values: CDR1 SGHKS, CDR2 YYEKEE (reference sequence). CDR3 sequence (DNA): TGTGCCAGCAGCTTGGCAGGGGGGTATGGCTACACCTTC. It yields the protein CASSLAGGYGYTF.

The chain carries TRBV6-1 and TRBJ1-5, with TRBD1 matching 8 bases. V dropped 7 bases and J dropped 5; count of bases not matched to a gene: 7. The CDR3 is 14 amino acids. Germline V CDR1 and CDR2: MNHNS, SASEGT. Here the CDR3 DNA reads TGTGCCAGCATCCCAGGGGGCGCATATCAGCCCCAGCATTTT. Its translation is CASIPGGAYQPQHF.

The genes are TRBV27 and TRBJ2-1; D is possibly TRBD2 (6 bases). Trimming cost V 6 bases and J 5 bases, with 17 bases left between them. This CDR3 comprises 15 residues. Germline V CDR1 and CDR2: MNHEY, SMNVEV (reference sequence). CDR3 sequence: CASSLGLPGNNEQFF. Written as DNA, the CDR3 is TGTGCCAGCAGCCTGGGACTTCCCGGAAACAATGAGCAGTTCTTC.

The chain uses TRBV7-9 and TRBJ2-2; 8 bases agree with TRBD2. J lost 2 bases, V lost 5 bases, and 4 bases had no gene match. The CDR3 is 15 residues long. Germline V lookup: CDR1 SEHNR, CDR2 FQNEAQ (reference sequence). The chain's CDR3 is CASSRTSSNTGELFF. The DNA of the CDR3 is TGTGCCAGCAGCCGGACTAGCAGCAACACCGGGGAGCTGTTTTTT.

This chain links TRBV9 with TRBJ1-3, with no clear D. This CDR3 is built from 13 residues. CDR1 is SGDLS and CDR2 is YYNGEE in the germline V gene. The germline V and J ends were trimmed by 0 bases and 5 bases, with 6 bases remaining between them. CDR3 protein: CASSVGARNTIYF. CDR3 coding DNA: TGTGCCAGCAGCGTAGGGGCCCGAAACACCATATATTTT.

J is TRBJ2-1 and V is TRBV12-5; TRBD2 agrees at 10 bases. This CDR3 contains 16 residues. CDR1 is LGHNT and CDR2 is FRNRAP in the germline V gene. V shed 1 base, J shed 6 bases, and the junction held 6 bases outside the gene matches. CDR3 protein: CASGLGAGGPFNEQFF. CDR3 sequence (DNA): TGTGCTAGTGGTTTGGGAGCGGGAGGGCCCTTCAATGAGCAGTTCTTC.

This clone was detected only once. The V gene is TRBV18, the J gene TRBJ1-5; TRBD1 aligns across 10 bases. From germline, CDR1 is KGHSH and CDR2 LQKENI. The CDR3 runs 15 residues. V gave up 5 bases and J gave up 3 bases; unmatched junction bases: 4. In DNA, the CDR3 is TGTGCCAGCTCAGCGGGACAGGGGAACAATCAGCCCCAGCATTTT. Its translation: CASSAGQGNNQPQHF.

The rearrangement uses TRBV5-1 and TRBJ1-2, with 9 bases that match TRBD1. This CDR3 comprises 13 residues. V shed 5 bases, J shed 5 bases, and the junction held 4 bases outside the gene matches. Germline values: CDR1 SGHRS, CDR2 YFSETQ. CDR3: CASRIGTGYGYTF. CDR3 DNA sequence: TGCGCCAGCAGGATCGGGACAGGGTATGGCTACACCTTC.

This chain uses TRBV28 with TRBJ1-2; no clear D gene. Trimming stripped 6 bases from V and 6 bases from J, with 11 bases between. The CDR3 has 12 amino acids. CDR1 MDHEN and CDR2 SYDVKM come from the germline V gene. The CDR3 is CASRTIPNGYTF. The CDR3 DNA follows: TGTGCCAGCAGGACAATTCCCAATGGCTACACCTTC.

The chain is built from TRBV6-6 and TRBJ1-1; 8 bases are shared with TRBD1. V was pared by 5 bases and J by 1 base, with 3 bases of the junction left unmatched. The CDR3 is 14 amino acids. Germline V gene lookup returns CDR1 MNHNY and CDR2 SVGAGI (reference sequence). The CDR3 bases are TGTGCCAGCAGTACCCAGGGGGCGAACACTGAAGCTTTCTTT. It encodes CASSTQGANTEAFF.

Notes on this clone: This sample includes further DNA sequences coding for the same CDR3. The chain joins TRBV5-4 to TRBJ2-2; D not resolved. V lost 0 bases, J lost 7 bases, and 7 bases lay in between. Germline lookup yields CDR1 SGHNT and CDR2 YYREEE (reference sequence). This CDR3 is 13 amino acids long. CDR3 in amino acids: CASSLAGVGELFF. CDR3 DNA: TGTGCCAGCAGCTTGGCTGGAGTCGGGGAGCTGTTTTTT. The whole variable domain, filled in from reference TRBV5-4 and TRBJ2-2, reads ETGVTQSPTHLIKTRGQQVTLRCSSQSGHNTVSWYQQALGQGPQFIFQYYREEENGRGNFPPRFSGLQFPNYSSELNVNALELDDSALYLCASSLAGVGELFFGEGSRLTVL.

This rearrangement joins TRBV7-9 to TRBJ2-5; D remains ambiguous. The CDR3 covers 14 residues. V lost 1 base and J 1 base, leaving 7 bases between the germline ends. CDR1 and CDR2 from the germline V gene are SEHNR and FQNEAQ (reference sequence). For the CDR3, the DNA is TGTGCCAGCAGCTTAGGGGCCTCCCAAGAGACCCAGTACTTC. Translating it yields CASSLGASQETQYF.

The rearrangement links TRBV7-2 to TRBJ1-1; 8 bases align to TRBD1. The CDR3 contains 15 residues. Germline CDR1 and CDR2: SGHTA and FQGNSA. J gave up 5 bases and V 8 bases, and 13 bases lay outside the gene matches. CDR3 residues: CASALQGAGATEAFF. CDR3 sequence (DNA): TGTGCCAGCGCGCTGCAGGGGGCTGGGGCGACTGAAGCTTTCTTT.

J is TRBJ2-1 and V is TRBV5-1, with 13 bases that match TRBD2. V shed 0 bases, J shed 3 bases, and the junction held 6 bases outside the gene matches. The CDR3 totals 18 residues. Per the germline V gene, CDR1 is SGHRS and CDR2 is YFSETQ. The CDR3 loop reads CASSLGLAGGGIYNEQFF. In nucleotides, the CDR3 is TGCGCCAGCAGCTTGGGACTAGCGGGAGGAGGCATCTACAATGAGCAGTTCTTC.

J is TRBJ2-1 and V is TRBV5-6; 7 nucleotides match TRBD2. In germline, CDR1 is SGHDT, CDR2 YYEEEE. Trimming cost V 4 bases and J 0 bases; bases outside gene matches: 7. There are 16 residues in the CDR3. In DNA form, the CDR3 reads TGTGCCAGCAGCCCAATAGCGGGCCGCTCCTACAATGAGCAGTTCTTC. It translates to CASSPIAGRSYNEQFF.

The rearrangement joins TRBV2 to TRBJ1-2; tentative D call: TRBD1 (6 bases). The V gene lost 5 bases and the J gene lost 7 bases, with 14 bases spanning the gap. CDR3 length: 13 residues. From germline, CDR1 is SNHLY and CDR2 FYNNEI. CDR3 sequence (DNA): TGTGCCAGCAGTACCAGACAGGTGGCTGGCTACACCTTC. Translation gives CASSTRQVAGYTF. Full variable domain (missing parts from reference TRBV2 and TRBJ1-2): EPEVTQTPSHQVTQMGQEVILRCVPISNHLYFYWYRQILGQKVEFLVSFYNNEISEKSEIFDDQFSVERPDGSNFTLKIRSTKLEDSAMYFCASSTRQVAGYTFGSGTRLTVV.

J is TRBJ2-7 and V is TRBV6-6; the D is unclear. The CDR3 extends over 13 amino acids. Looked up from germline, CDR1 is MNHNY and CDR2 is SVGAGI (reference sequence). Deletions cut 2 bases from V and 1 base from J, with 6 bases between. CDR3 sequence reads: CASSYLWSYEQYF. The CDR3 nucleotides are TGTGCCAGCAGTTACCTATGGTCCTACGAGCAGTACTTC.

About this clone itself: The same CDR3 arises from other DNA sequences in this sample as well. The V call is TRBV28, the J call TRBJ1-4; D gene unclear. The ends were cut back, 5 bases at V and 13 bases at J, with 14 bases in the middle. Germline V lookup: CDR1 MDHEN, CDR2 SYDVKM. This CDR3 is 12 amino acids long. CDR3 coding DNA: TGTGCCAGCAGTATCCAGAGACTGGGACTGTTTTTT. It translates to CASSIQRLGLFF.

This clone was counted a single time. The rearrangement links TRBV7-6 to TRBJ1-1, with 8 bases aligning to TRBD1. CDR3 length: 14 amino acids. The J segment lost 3 bases and the V segment lost 5 bases, leaving 5 bases of the junction unmatched. Per the germline V gene, CDR1 is SGHVS and CDR2 is FNYEAQ. The CDR3 spells CASSQDREDTEAFF. The DNA for the CDR3 is TGTGCCAGCAGCCAGGACAGGGAGGACACTGAAGCTTTCTTT.

The rearrangement joins TRBV2 to TRBJ2-1; 10 positions agree with TRBD2. The CDR3 spans 20 residues. J lost 1 base, V lost 6 bases, and 18 bases had no gene match. Germline-derived CDR1 and CDR2 are SNHLY and FYNNEI. CDR3 in amino acids: CASRTGFWASGRGSYNEQFF. The CDR3 DNA reads as TGTGCCAGCAGAACAGGGTTTTGGGCTAGCGGGAGAGGGTCCTACAATGAGCAGTTCTTC. Full variable domain (rest looked up from reference TRBV2 and TRBJ2-1): EPEVTQTPSHQVTQMGQEVILRCVPISNHLYFYWYRQILGQKVEFLVSFYNNEISEKSEIFDDQFSVERPDGSNFTLKIRSTKLEDSAMYFCASRTGFWASGRGSYNEQFFGPGTRLTVL.

The CDR3: CASSSSGGGETQYF. CDR3 sequence (DNA): TGTGCCAGCAGCTCCTCAGGGGGCGGAGAGACCCAGTACTTC. The chain combines TRBV7-9 with TRBJ2-5, with 8 bases identical to TRBD1. V gave up 4 bases and J gave up 4 bases; unmatched junction bases: 5. CDR1 and CDR2 from the germline V gene are SEHNR and FQNEAQ (reference sequence). The CDR3 is made up of 14 amino acids.

Concerning this clone itself: The same CDR3 also results from other DNA sequences found in this sample. This chain links TRBV7-9 with TRBJ1-3; 8 bases match TRBD1. Germline CDR1 and CDR2: SEHNR and FQNEAQ (reference sequence). The CDR3 covers 16 residues. Trimming took 3 bases from V and 0 from J; bases not matched to a gene: 4. The CDR3 DNA sequence: TGTGCCAGCAGCTTCCGGACAGGGAGCTCTGGAAACACCATATATTTT. It is translated as CASSFRTGSSGNTIYF.